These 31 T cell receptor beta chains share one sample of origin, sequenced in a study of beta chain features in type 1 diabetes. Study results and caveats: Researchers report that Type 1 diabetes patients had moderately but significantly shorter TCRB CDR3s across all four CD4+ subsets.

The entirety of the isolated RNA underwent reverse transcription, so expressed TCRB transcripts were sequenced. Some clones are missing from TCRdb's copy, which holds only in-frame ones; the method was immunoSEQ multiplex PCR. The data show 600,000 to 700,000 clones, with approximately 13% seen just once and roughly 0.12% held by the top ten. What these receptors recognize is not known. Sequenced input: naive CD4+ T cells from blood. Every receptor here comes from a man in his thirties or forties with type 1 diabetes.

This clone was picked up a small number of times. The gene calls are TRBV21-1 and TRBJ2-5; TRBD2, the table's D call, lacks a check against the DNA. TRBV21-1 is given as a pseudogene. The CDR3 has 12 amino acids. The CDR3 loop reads CASSKAGGTQYF. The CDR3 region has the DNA TGTGCCAGCAGCAAAGCGGGGGGGACCCAGTACTTC.

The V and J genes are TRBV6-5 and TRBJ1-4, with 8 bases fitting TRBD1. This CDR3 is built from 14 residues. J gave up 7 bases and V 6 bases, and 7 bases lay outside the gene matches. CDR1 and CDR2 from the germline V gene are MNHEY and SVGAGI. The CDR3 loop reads CASSPGGLGEKLFF. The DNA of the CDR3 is TGTGCCAGCAGCCCAGGGGGCTTAGGTGAAAAACTGTTTTTT.

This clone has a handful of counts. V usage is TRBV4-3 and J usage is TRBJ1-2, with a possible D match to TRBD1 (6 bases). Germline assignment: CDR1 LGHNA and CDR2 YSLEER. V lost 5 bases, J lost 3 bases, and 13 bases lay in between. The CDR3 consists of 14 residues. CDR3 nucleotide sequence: TGCGCCAGCAGCTTCACAGGGAAGGACTATGGCTACACCTTC. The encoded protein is CASSFTGKDYGYTF.

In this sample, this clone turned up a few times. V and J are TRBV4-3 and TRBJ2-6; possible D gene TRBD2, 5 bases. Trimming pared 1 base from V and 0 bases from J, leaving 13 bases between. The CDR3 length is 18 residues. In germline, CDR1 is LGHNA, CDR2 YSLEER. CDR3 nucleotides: TGCGCCAGCAGCCAAGCGGGAAGCCTTCTCTCTGGGGCCAACGTCCTGACTTTC. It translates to CASSQAGSLLSGANVLTF.

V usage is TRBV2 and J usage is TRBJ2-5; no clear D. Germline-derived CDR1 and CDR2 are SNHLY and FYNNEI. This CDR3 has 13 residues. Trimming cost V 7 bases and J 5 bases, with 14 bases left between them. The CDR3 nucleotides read TGTGCCAGCATCGGTCTCGCGATGGAGACCCAGTACTTC. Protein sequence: CASIGLAMETQYF.

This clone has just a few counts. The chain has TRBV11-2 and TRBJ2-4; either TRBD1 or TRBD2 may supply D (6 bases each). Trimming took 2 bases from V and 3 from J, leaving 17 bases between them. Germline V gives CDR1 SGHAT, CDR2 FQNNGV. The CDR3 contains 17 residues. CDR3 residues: CASSLIRGRIGKNIQYF. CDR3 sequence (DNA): TGTGCCAGCAGCTTAATAAGGGGGAGGATTGGCAAAAACATTCAGTACTTC.

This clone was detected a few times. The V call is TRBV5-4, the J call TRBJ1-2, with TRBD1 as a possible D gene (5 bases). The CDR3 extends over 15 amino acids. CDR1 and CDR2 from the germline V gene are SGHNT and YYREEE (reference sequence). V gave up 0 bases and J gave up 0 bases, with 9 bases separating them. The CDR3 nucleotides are TGTGCCAGCAGCTTGGTCGGGGCCACTAACTATGGCTACACCTTC. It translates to CASSLVGATNYGYTF.

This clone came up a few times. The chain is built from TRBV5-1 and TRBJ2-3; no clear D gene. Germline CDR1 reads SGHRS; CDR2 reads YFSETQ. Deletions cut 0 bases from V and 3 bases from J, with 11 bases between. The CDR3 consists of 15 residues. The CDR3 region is CASSLDTGPTDTQYF. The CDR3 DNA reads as TGCGCCAGCAGCTTGGATACGGGTCCAACAGATACGCAGTATTTT.

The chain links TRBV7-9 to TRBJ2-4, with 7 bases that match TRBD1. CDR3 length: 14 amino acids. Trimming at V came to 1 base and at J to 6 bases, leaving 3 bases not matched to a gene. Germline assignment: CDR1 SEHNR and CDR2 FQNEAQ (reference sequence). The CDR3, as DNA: TGTGCCAGCAGCTTAGTAACAGGGGTAAACATTCAGTACTTC. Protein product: CASSLVTGVNIQYF. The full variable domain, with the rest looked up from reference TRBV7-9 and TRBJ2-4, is DTGVSQNPRHKITKRGQNVTFRCDPISEHNRLYWYRQTLGQGPEFLTYFQNEAQLEKSRLLSDRFSAERPKGSFSTLEIQRTEQGDSAMYLCASSLVTGVNIQYFGAGTRLSVL.

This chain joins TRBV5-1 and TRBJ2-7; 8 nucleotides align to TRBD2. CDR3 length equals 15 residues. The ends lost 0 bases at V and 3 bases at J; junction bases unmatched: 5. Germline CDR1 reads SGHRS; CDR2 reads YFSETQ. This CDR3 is CASSLGAGDLYEQYF. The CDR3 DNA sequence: TGCGCCAGCAGCTTGGGAGCGGGGGACCTCTACGAGCAGTACTTC.

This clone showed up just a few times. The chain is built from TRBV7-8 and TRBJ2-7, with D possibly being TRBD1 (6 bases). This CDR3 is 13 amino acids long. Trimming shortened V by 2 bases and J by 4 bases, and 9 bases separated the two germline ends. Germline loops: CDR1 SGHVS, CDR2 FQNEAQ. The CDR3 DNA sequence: TGTGCCAGCAGCTTACAACAGGGTTACGAGCAGTACTTC. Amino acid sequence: CASSLQQGYEQYF.

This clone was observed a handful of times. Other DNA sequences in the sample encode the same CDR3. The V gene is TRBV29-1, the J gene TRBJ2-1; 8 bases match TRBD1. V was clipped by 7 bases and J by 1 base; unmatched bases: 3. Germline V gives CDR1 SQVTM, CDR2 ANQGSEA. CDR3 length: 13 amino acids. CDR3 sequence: CSAGQGSYNEQFF. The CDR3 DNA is TGCAGCGCCGGACAGGGTTCCTACAATGAGCAGTTCTTC.

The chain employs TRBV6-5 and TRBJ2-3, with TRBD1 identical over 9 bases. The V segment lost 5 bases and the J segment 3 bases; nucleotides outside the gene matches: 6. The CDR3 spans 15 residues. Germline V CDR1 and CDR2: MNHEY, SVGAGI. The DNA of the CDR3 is TGTGCCAGCAGTACCCGGACAGGGGTGACAGATACGCAGTATTTT. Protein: CASSTRTGVTDTQYF.

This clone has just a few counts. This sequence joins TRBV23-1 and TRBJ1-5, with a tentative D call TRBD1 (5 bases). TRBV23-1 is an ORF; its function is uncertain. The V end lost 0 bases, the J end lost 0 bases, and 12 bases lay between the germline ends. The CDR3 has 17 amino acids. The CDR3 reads CASSQSNRLFSNQPQHF. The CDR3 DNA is TGCGCCAGCAGTCAATCAAACAGGCTTTTTAGCAATCAGCCCCAGCATTTT.

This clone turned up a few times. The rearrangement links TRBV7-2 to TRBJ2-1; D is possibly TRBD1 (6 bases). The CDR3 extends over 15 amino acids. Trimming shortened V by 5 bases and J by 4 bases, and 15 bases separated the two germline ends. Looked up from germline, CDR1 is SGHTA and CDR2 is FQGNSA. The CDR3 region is CASSLRTENYNEQFF. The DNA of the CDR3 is TGTGCCAGCAGCCTTAGGACAGAGAATTACAATGAGCAGTTCTTC.

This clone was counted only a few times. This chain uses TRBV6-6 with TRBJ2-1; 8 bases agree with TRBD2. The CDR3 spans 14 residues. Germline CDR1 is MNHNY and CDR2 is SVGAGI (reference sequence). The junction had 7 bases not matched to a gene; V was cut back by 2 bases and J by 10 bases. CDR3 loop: CASSYVVAGREQFF. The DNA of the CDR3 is TGTGCCAGCAGTTACGTGGTAGCGGGGAGAGAGCAGTTCTTC.

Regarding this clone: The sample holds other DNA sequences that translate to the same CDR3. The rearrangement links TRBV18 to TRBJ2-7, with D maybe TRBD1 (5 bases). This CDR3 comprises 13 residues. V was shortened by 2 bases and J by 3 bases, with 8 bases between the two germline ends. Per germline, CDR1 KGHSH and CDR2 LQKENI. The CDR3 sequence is CASSPGDSYEQYF. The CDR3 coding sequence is TGTGCCAGCTCACCAGGTGACAGCTACGAGCAGTACTTC. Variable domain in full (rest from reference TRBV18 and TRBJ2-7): NAGVMQNPRHLVRRRGQEARLRCSPMKGHSHVYWYRQLPEEGLKFMVYLQKENIIDESGMPKERFSAEFPKEGPSILRIQQVVRGDSAAYFCASSPGDSYEQYFGPGTRLTVT.

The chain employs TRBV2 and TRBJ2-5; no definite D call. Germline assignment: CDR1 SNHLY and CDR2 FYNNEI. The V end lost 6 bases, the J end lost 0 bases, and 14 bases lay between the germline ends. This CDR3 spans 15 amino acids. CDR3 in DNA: TGTGCCAGCAGACCTCCGGGTGACTACCAAGAGACCCAGTACTTC. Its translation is CASRPPGDYQETQYF.

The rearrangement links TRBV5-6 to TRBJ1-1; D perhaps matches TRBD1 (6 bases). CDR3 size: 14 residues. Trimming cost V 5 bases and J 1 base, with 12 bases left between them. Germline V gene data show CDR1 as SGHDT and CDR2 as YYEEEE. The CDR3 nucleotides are TGTGCCAGCAGTCTTACAGGGCGGAACACTGAAGCTTTCTTT. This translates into CASSLTGRNTEAFF.

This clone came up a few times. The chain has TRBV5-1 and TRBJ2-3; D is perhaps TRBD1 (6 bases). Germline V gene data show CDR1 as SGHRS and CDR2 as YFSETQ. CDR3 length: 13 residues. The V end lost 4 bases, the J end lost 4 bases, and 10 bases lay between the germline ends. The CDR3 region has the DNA TGCGCCAGCAGCCTTAACAGGGCAGATACGCAGTATTTT. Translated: CASSLNRADTQYF.

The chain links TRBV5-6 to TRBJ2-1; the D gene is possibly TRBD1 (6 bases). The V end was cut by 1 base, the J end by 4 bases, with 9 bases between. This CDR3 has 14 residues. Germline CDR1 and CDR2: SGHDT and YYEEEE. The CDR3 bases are TGTGCCAGCAGCTTGCCAGGGGTTTACAATGAGCAGTTCTTC. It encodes CASSLPGVYNEQFF.

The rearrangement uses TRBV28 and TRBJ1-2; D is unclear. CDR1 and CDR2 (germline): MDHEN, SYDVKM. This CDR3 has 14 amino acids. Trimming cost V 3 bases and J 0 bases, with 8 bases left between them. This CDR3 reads CASSLGRSNYGYTF. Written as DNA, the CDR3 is TGTGCCAGCAGTTTGGGGAGGTCTAACTATGGCTACACCTTC.

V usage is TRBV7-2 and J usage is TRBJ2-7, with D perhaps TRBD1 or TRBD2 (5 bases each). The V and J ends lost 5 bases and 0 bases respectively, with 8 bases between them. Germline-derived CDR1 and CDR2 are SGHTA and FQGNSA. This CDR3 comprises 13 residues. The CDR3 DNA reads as TGTGCCAGCAGCACCGGGACCTCCTACGAGCAGTACTTC. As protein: CASSTGTSYEQYF.

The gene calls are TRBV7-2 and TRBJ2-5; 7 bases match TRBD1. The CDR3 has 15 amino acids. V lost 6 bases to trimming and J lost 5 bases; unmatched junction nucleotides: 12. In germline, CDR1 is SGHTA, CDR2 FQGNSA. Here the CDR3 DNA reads TGTGCCAGCAGGTCTTATACCGAGGGGGCCGAGACCCAGTACTTC. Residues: CASRSYTEGAETQYF.

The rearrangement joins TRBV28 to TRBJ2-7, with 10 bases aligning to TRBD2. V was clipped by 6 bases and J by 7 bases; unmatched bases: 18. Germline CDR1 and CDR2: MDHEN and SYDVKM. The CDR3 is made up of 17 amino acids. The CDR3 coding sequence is TGTGCCAGCAGCCCGCCCGGGTCGAGCGGGGGGGCCGGGGAGCAGTACTTC. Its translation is CASSPPGSSGGAGEQYF.

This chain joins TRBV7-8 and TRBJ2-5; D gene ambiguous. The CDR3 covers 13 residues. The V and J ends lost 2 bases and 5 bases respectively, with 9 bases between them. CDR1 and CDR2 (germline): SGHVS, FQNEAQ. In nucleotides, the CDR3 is TGTGCCAGCAGCTTAAGTACCGGGGAGACCCAGTACTTC. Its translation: CASSLSTGETQYF.

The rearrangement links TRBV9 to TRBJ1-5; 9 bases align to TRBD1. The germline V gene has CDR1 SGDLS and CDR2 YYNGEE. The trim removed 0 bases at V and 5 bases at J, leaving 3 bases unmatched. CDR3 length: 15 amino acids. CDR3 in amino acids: CASSVGDRVDQPQHF. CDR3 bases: TGTGCCAGCAGCGTAGGGGACAGGGTCGATCAGCCCCAGCATTTT.

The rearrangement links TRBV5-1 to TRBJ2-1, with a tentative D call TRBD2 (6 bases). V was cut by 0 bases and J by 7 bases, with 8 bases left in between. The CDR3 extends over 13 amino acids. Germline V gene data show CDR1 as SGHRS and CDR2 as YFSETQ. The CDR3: CASSLGTTNEQFF. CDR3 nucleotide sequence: TGCGCCAGCAGCTTGGGGACTACAAATGAGCAGTTCTTC. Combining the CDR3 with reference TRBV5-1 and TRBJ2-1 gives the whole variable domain KAGVTQTPRYLIKTRGQQVTLSCSPISGHRSVSWYQQTPGQGLQFLFEYFSETQRNKGNFPGRFSGRQFSNSRSEMNVSTLELGDSALYLCASSLGTTNEQFFGPGTRLTVL.

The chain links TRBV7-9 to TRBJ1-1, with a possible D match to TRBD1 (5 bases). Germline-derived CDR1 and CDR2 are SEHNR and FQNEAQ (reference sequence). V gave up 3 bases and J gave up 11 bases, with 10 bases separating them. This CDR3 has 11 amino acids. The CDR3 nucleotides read TGTGCCAGCAGCTTCAGGGATGGGGCTTTCTTT. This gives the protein CASSFRDGAFF.

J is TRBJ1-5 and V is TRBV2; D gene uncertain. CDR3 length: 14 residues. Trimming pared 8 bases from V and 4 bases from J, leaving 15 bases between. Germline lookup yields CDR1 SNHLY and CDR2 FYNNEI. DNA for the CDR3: TGTGCCAGCGTAGGTAGCTCGTCAAATCAGCCCCAGCATTTT. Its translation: CASVGSSSNQPQHF.

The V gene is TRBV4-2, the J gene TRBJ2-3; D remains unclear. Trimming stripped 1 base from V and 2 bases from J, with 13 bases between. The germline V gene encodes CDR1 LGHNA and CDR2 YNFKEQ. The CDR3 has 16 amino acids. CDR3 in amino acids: CASSQVSVRSTDTQYF. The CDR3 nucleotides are TGTGCCAGCAGCCAAGTAAGCGTCCGGTCCACAGATACGCAGTATTTT.